This TCR beta chain stems from a study of blood T cell repertoires in COVID-19. Looking at the study overall: The United States, Italy and Spain provided the acute and convalescent COVID-19 samples. The analysed material was cDNA or gDNA that came from T cells, B-cell-depleted T cells, or PBMCs.

Source study methods: Nucleated cell counts were estimated from reference gene primer amplification. This table comes from immunoSEQ multiplex PCR, and its TCRdb copy is limited to in-frame clones, with some not included. V and J calls and clone size are copied from that table; D and trimming were computed from the DNA. Of about 210,000 clones listed, approximately 80% are singletons. The CDR3 is 14 amino acids. CDR1 and CDR2 from the germline V gene are MNHEY and SVGAGI. V was shortened by 5 bases and J by 1 base, with 11 bases between the two germline ends. The TCR originated in a woman of 80 years or more with COVID-19, enrolled during active disease. The rearrangement uses TRBV6-5 and TRBJ1-1; D is possibly TRBD1 (6 bases). The sample was peripheral blood. CDR3 residues: CASSPGVANTEAFF. CDR3 DNA sequence: TGTGCCAGCAGTCCAGGGGTTGCGAACACTGAAGCTTTCTTT.